This section outlines one TCR beta chain sequence together with its context. The sample originates from a study of blood T cell repertoires in COVID-19. Study context: The cDNA or gDNA used as material had been derived from T cells, B-cell-depleted T cells, or PBMCs.

The germline gives CDR1 SGHNT, CDR2 YYREEE (reference sequence). V lost 0 bases and J lost 2, with 11 bases in between. CDR3 size: 15 residues. Data came from immunoSEQ multiplex PCR; TCRdb stores just in-frame clones and leaves some out. The table records about 200,000 clones, 65% to 85% of them present only once. This chain joins TRBV5-4 and TRBJ1-2; a weak D match, TRBD1 (6 bases). This TCR came from a human donor in a cohort sampled during active COVID-19. The specimen was peripheral blood. The CDR3 spells CASSLGSDRNYGYTF. The CDR3 bases are TGTGCCAGCAGCTTGGGTAGTGACAGGAACTATGGCTACACCTTC.